This T cell receptor (beta chain) is drawn from a study of cytomegalovirus exposure and HLA in healthy donors. Trimming removed 1 base from V and 2 bases from J, with 17 bases in between. Germline V gene data show CDR1 as MDHEN and CDR2 as SYDVKM. The CDR3 extends over 17 amino acids. A multiplex PCR was run with 60 Vbeta primers and 13 Jbeta primers. TCRdb keeps only in-frame clones here, not all; method: immunoSEQ multiplex PCR. The sample has 80,000 to 95,000 clones, 60% to 80% seen once. Findings and limits, study-wide: The study found most TCR sequences rare, yet found some public TCRs in many donors. Upon later analysis, TCR association rates were observed to vary by HLA locus, being highest for DRB1 and lowest for HLA-C. A later analysis found common viral pathogens apparently linked to several of the most significant clusters.

Details on this clone: Its antigen is unidentified.

This rearrangement joins TRBV28 to TRBJ2-5; tentative D call: TRBD1 (6 bases). This clonotype was obtained from a woman under 40 in good health and CMV-seronegative. What was sequenced was PBMCs. The CDR3 is CASSLSAQGVGQETQYF. As DNA, the CDR3 is TGTGCCAGCAGTTTATCCGCACAGGGTGTGGGGCAAGAGACCCAGTACTTC.